This T cell receptor (beta chain) came from a study of T cells in Graves' hyperthyroidism and ophthalmopathy. Notes on the study in general: Most thyroid clonotypes expanded above 0.001 appeared in blood too. Ophthalmopathy prediction by the model preceded onset by a median about 6.5 months.

V lost 1 base, J lost 3 bases, and 5 bases lay in between. The CDR3 is made up of 13 amino acids. Germline CDR1 is MNHEY and CDR2 is SVGAGI. Amplification of TCR beta CDR3 regions was performed using RNA transcripts as template. In the first-round RT-PCR of the TCR CDR3, the HTBI primer set was used. TCRdb re-called the multiplex PCR reads with MiXCR, one entry per CDR3 protein. The sample consists of roughly 600,000 distinct CDR3 sequences, approximately 15% of them appearing once. Ophthalmopathy in the patients scored at least 3 on Clinical Activity Score and at least 4 on NOSPECS grade, lasting under 3 months. The PBMCs studied were ones that came from about 10 ml fresh peripheral blood. As to this clonotype: Antigen specificity is unknown.

The sequence came from a woman aged 45-59 years with Graves' ophthalmopathy. Sequencing was carried out using blood. This chain joins TRBV6-5 and TRBJ2-3; D remains unclear. The CDR3 bases are TGTGCCAGCAGTTACTTCAAGACAGATACGCAGTATTTT. It is translated as CASSYFKTDTQYF.